A single sample gave rise to the 26 T cell receptor beta chains below, sequenced in a study of technical replicates of blood from four donors. Clones were sequenced by immunoSEQ multiplex PCR, and TCRdb holds only the in-frame ones, with some missing. The table lists 50,000 to 70,000 clones, around 93% of them singletons. Sequencing was performed on PBMCs. These receptors originate from a human donor in good health. Some clones in this sample may be carry-over from other donors' samples.

This clone appeared a single time. The chain is built from TRBV19 and TRBJ2-7; TRBD1 is a possible D gene (6 bases). V shed 10 bases and J shed 5 bases, with 18 bases lying between them. The CDR3 covers 13 residues. The germline V gene encodes CDR1 LNHDA and CDR2 SQIVND (reference sequence). The CDR3, as DNA: TGTGCCACGGCCAGGACAGCGGTCAACGAGCAGTACTTC. It is translated as CATARTAVNEQYF.

This clone was seen a single time. The DNA of the CDR3 is TGTGCCAGCAGCCAAGATTATCCGGGAGCCTACGAGCAGTACTTC. It codes for CASSQDYPGAYEQYF. The J gene is TRBJ2-7, the V gene TRBV4-2, with D tentatively TRBD2 (6 bases). Trimming took off 0 bases at V and 2 bases at J, with 11 bases between the two ends. Germline V gene data show CDR1 as LGHNA and CDR2 as YNFKEQ. The CDR3 extends over 15 amino acids.

The CDR3 loop reads CASSDGSGPQPQHF. The DNA for the CDR3 is TGTGCCAGCAGTGATGGGTCAGGGCCTCAGCCCCAGCATTTT. This rearrangement joins TRBV6-1 to TRBJ1-5, with a tentative D call TRBD1 (5 bases). CDR1 is MNHNS, CDR2 SASEGT, per germline. This CDR3 comprises 14 residues. Trimming took 3 bases from V and 6 from J, leaving 12 bases between them.

CDR3: CASSRLRSGNTIYF. In nucleotides, the CDR3 is TGTGCCAGTAGTAGATTGAGATCTGGAAACACCATATATTTT. The chain carries TRBV19 and TRBJ1-3; no reliable D call. Trimming shortened V by 4 bases and J by 1 base, and 8 bases separated the two germline ends. CDR3 length equals 14 residues. CDR1 is LNHDA and CDR2 is SQIVND in the germline V gene (reference sequence).

The chain has TRBV7-2 and TRBJ1-6; weak D call: TRBD1 (5 bases). V was trimmed by 0 bases and J by 0 bases, leaving 12 bases between them. CDR3 length: 18 amino acids. Germline V gene data show CDR1 as SGHTA and CDR2 as FQGNSA. The CDR3 sequence is CASSLAARASSYNSPLHF. The CDR3 DNA is TGTGCCAGCAGCTTAGCCGCCAGGGCCAGCTCCTATAATTCACCCCTCCACTTT.

The chain links TRBV2 to TRBJ1-6; a weak D match, TRBD1 (6 bases). The CDR3 is 15 amino acids. CDR1 is SNHLY, CDR2 FYNNEI, per germline. Deletions cut 6 bases from V and 0 bases from J, with 9 bases between. Written as DNA, the CDR3 is TGTGCCAGCAGACAGGACAGCTCCTATAATTCACCCCTCCACTTT. Encoded protein: CASRQDSSYNSPLHF.

V and J are TRBV19 and TRBJ2-7; D not resolved. This CDR3 region has 11 residues. The germline V gene encodes CDR1 LNHDA and CDR2 SQIVND (reference sequence). V lost 3 bases and J lost 4, with 4 bases in between. CDR3 coding DNA: TGTGCCAGTAGTATCGGTTACGAGCAGTACTTC. This codes for CASSIGYEQYF.

This clone has only one observation. The chain is built from TRBV6-1 and TRBJ1-1, with D perhaps TRBD1 (5 bases). In germline, CDR1 is MNHNS, CDR2 SASEGT. Trimming stripped 8 bases from V and 3 bases from J, with 13 bases between. There are 13 residues in the CDR3. The CDR3 DNA is TGTGCCAGCCGTGGCTTAGGGGACACTGAAGCTTTCTTT. Translation gives CASRGLGDTEAFF.

The chain couples TRBV11-2 to TRBJ2-3; 8 bases align to TRBD1. After removal of 5 bases from V and 8 bases from J, the junction contained 9 bases not matched to a gene. This CDR3 is 14 amino acids long. Germline V CDR1 and CDR2: SGHAT, FQNNGV. The CDR3, as DNA: TGTGCCAGCAGCGGTCAGGGGGCTTCAGGTACGCAGTATTTT. It codes for CASSGQGASGTQYF.

This clone has a handful of counts. The chain has TRBV18 and TRBJ1-1; 8 nucleotides match TRBD1. The J segment lost 1 base and the V segment lost 4 bases, leaving 5 bases of the junction unmatched. The CDR3 has 15 residues. Germline loops: CDR1 KGHSH, CDR2 LQKENI. The CDR3 is CASSLDDRGNTEAFF. As DNA, the CDR3 is TGTGCCAGCTCACTCGACGACAGGGGGAACACTGAAGCTTTCTTT.

The V gene is TRBV6-5, the J gene TRBJ2-6; maybe TRBD2 (5 bases). Trimming removed 5 bases from V and 2 bases from J, with 10 bases in between. The CDR3 extends over 15 amino acids. Germline V gene lookup returns CDR1 MNHEY and CDR2 SVGAGI. The CDR3 spells CASSLPGTGANVLTF. DNA for the CDR3: TGTGCCAGCAGTCTCCCGGGAACTGGGGCCAACGTCCTGACTTTC.

The chain uses TRBV7-2 and TRBJ1-3, with 8 bases aligning to TRBD1. This CDR3 contains 16 residues. Germline CDR1 SGHTA, CDR2 FQGNSA. V lost 4 bases to trimming and J lost 2 bases; unmatched junction nucleotides: 7. The CDR3 coding sequence is TGTGCCAGCAGCTACGACACAGGGGGGACTGGAAACACCATATATTTT. This translates into CASSYDTGGTGNTIYF.

The chain uses TRBV6-5 and TRBJ1-4; perhaps TRBD1 as D (6 bases). Germline assignment: CDR1 MNHEY and CDR2 SVGAGI. V was clipped by 6 bases and J by 3 bases, with 14 bases between them. CDR3 length equals 15 residues. This CDR3 reads CASRIGQTSNEKLFF. The CDR3 DNA is TGTGCCAGCAGAATTGGACAGACCTCTAATGAAAAACTGTTTTTT.

The genes are TRBV6-1 and TRBJ2-7; TRBD2 is a possible D gene (5 bases). The CDR3 sequence is 15 residues long. Germline lookup yields CDR1 MNHNS and CDR2 SASEGT. The V end lost 5 bases, the J end lost 0 bases, and 14 bases lay between the germline ends. The CDR3 here is CASSPAGVISYEQYF. CDR3 DNA: TGTGCCAGCAGTCCTGCCGGGGTTATCTCCTACGAGCAGTACTTC.

CDR3 in amino acids: CASSLAWDRQFF. CDR3 nucleotide sequence: TGCGCCAGCAGCTTGGCCTGGGACAGGCAGTTCTTC. V and J are TRBV5-1 and TRBJ2-1; 7 positions match TRBD1. CDR1 SGHRS and CDR2 YFSETQ come from the germline V gene. The CDR3 is made up of 12 amino acids. After removal of 0 bases from V and 12 bases from J, the junction contained 3 bases not matched to a gene.

The gene calls are TRBV6-5 and TRBJ2-7; 7 positions match TRBD2. CDR3 length: 14 residues. With 5 bases clipped from V and 2 bases from J, the junction kept 6 bases outside the gene matches. Per germline, CDR1 MNHEY and CDR2 SVGAGI. DNA for the CDR3: TGTGCCAGCAGTGGGGGAGGGGTTGCCTACGAGCAGTACTTC. Protein sequence: CASSGGGVAYEQYF.

This clone has just one count. This chain links TRBV10-3 with TRBJ1-6, with 8 bases aligning to TRBD1. This CDR3 has 14 residues. Germline-derived CDR1 and CDR2 are ENHRY and SYGVKD. V was pared by 4 bases and J by 7 bases, with 3 bases of the junction left unmatched. The CDR3 sequence: CAISGTGKNSPLHF. The CDR3 DNA reads as TGTGCCATCAGTGGGACAGGGAAGAATTCACCCCTCCACTTT.

The rearrangement uses TRBV7-2 and TRBJ1-2; TRBD1 is a possible D gene (5 bases). CDR1 is SGHTA, CDR2 FQGNSA, per germline. Trimming stripped 6 bases from V and 3 bases from J, with 11 bases between. The CDR3 extends over 13 amino acids. CDR3 protein: CASRKGIDYGYTF. CDR3 in DNA: TGTGCCAGCAGGAAGGGGATTGACTATGGCTACACCTTC.

V usage is TRBV12-5 and J usage is TRBJ1-4; D perhaps matches TRBD1 (6 bases). The germline V and J ends were trimmed by 4 bases and 2 bases, with 11 bases remaining between them. The germline V gene encodes CDR1 LGHNT and CDR2 FRNRAP. CDR3 size: 15 residues. As DNA, the CDR3 is TGTGCTAGTGGTTCAGACAGGACGACTAATGAAAAACTGTTTTTT. Translating it yields CASGSDRTTNEKLFF.

This chain uses TRBV10-3 with TRBJ2-1, with 8 bases that match TRBD1. Germline V gives CDR1 ENHRY, CDR2 SYGVKD. The CDR3 length is 15 residues. The trim removed 3 bases at V and 8 bases at J, leaving 9 bases unmatched. The CDR3 region has the DNA TGTGCCATCAGTGAAGATATGGACAGGGCAGATGAGCAGTTCTTC. Translating gives CAISEDMDRADEQFF.

This chain joins TRBV7-2 and TRBJ2-2, with D unresolved. Trimming stripped 1 base from V and 7 bases from J, with 10 bases between. Per germline, CDR1 SGHTA and CDR2 FQGNSA. The CDR3 sequence is 14 residues long. The CDR3 DNA is TGTGCCAGCAGCTTAGATGGTCGAGTCGGGGAGCTGTTTTTT. Encoded protein: CASSLDGRVGELFF.

This chain joins TRBV19 and TRBJ1-2; D unresolved. The V gene's germline CDR1 is LNHDA and CDR2 SQIVND (reference sequence). The CDR3 has 11 residues. Trimming shortened V by 10 bases and J by 8 bases, and 14 bases separated the two germline ends. The CDR3 DNA reads TGTGCCACCAGCGACCCCTGGGGCTACACCTTC. Translation gives CATSDPWGYTF. Based on the CDR3 plus reference TRBV19 and TRBJ1-2, the full variable domain is DGGITQSPKYLFRKEGQNVTLSCEQNLNHDAMYWYRQDPGQGLRLIYYSQIVNDFQKGDIAEGYSVSREKKESFPLTVTSAQKNPTAFYLCATSDPWGYTFGSGTRLTVV.

The chain recombines TRBV4-3 with TRBJ2-3; D ambiguous. V was pared by 0 bases and J by 6 bases, with 10 bases between. The CDR3 is 14 amino acids. CDR1 LGHNA and CDR2 YSLEER come from the germline V gene. The DNA of the CDR3 is TGCGCCAGCAGCCAAGATCCCCCCCGGGATACGCAGTATTTT. Translated, it gives CASSQDPPRDTQYF.

V usage is TRBV18 and J usage is TRBJ2-7, with TRBD1 matching over 9 bases. V lost 3 bases to trimming and J lost 5 bases; unmatched junction nucleotides: 8. Germline-derived CDR1 and CDR2 are KGHSH and LQKENI. CDR3 size: 15 residues. The CDR3, as DNA: TGTGCCAGCTCACCTCCCGGGACAGGGAACCACGAGCAGTACTTC. It translates to CASSPPGTGNHEQYF. Complete variable domain (other parts from reference TRBV18 and TRBJ2-7): NAGVMQNPRHLVRRRGQEARLRCSPMKGHSHVYWYRQLPEEGLKFMVYLQKENIIDESGMPKERFSAEFPKEGPSILRIQQVVRGDSAAYFCASSPPGTGNHEQYFGPGTRLTVT.

This rearrangement joins TRBV6-4 to TRBJ2-1; 8 bases match TRBD1. The CDR3 loop spans 15 amino acids. The germline V gene encodes CDR1 MRHNA and CDR2 SNTAGT. V gave up 2 bases and J gave up 8 bases; unmatched junction bases: 8. The CDR3 loop is CASSDGQGAVDEQFF. CDR3 DNA sequence: TGTGCCAGCAGTGACGGGCAGGGGGCGGTCGATGAGCAGTTCTTC.

The V and J genes are TRBV5-4 and TRBJ2-7; TRBD1 aligns across 10 bases. The CDR3 has 14 residues. Germline V CDR1 and CDR2: SGHNT, YYREEE (reference sequence). V gave up 4 bases and J gave up 4 bases; unmatched junction bases: 5. DNA of the CDR3: TGTGCCAGCAGCATGACAGGGGGCGTATACGAGCAGTACTTC. As protein: CASSMTGGVYEQYF.